Sequencing of this T cell receptor beta chain was carried out in a study of cytotoxic CD8 clonotypes in ibrutinib-treated CLL. Data came from immunoSEQ multiplex PCR; TCRdb stores just in-frame clones and leaves some out. The sample lists about 97,000 clones; approximately 78% were seen once. Germline values: CDR1 MNHEY, CDR2 SMNVEV (reference sequence). This CDR3 is built from 16 residues. Losses at the gene ends were 4 bases for V and 5 bases for J; bases not matched to a gene: 7. The receptor comes from a human donor with chronic lymphocytic leukemia. V gene TRBV27 combines with J gene TRBJ2-2; TRBD2 matches 10 bases. This sample comprised PBMCs, obtained after 12 months of ibrutinib treatment. The CDR3 DNA reads TGTGCCAGCAGTTCCGCTAGCGGGGGCCGGACCGGGGAGCTGTTTTTT. This translates into CASSSASGGRTGELFF.